This T cell receptor (beta chain) was recorded in a study of radiotherapy plus CTLA-4 blockade in lung cancer. Study details: Objective responses occurred in roughly a sixth of patients; over 25% had disease control.

Study-level findings and limits: Clones of tumor-derived TCRs expanded in blood after radiotherapy plus ipilimumab.

Method: immunoSEQ multiplex PCR; TCRdb's copy keeps in-frame clones and lacks some. Here the sample spans roughly 120,000 clones, about four fifths being singletons. CTLA-4 blockade using ipilimumab, together with focal radiation, was received by patients with chemo-refractory metastatic non-small-cell lung cancer. As for this clone: Its target is not known.

The source of this sequence is a human donor with non-small cell lung cancer who had a partial response to radiotherapy plus ipilimumab. The sample consisted of peripheral blood, taken from a patient treated with radiotherapy plus ipilimumab.

The CDR3 spells CASSQDGRAGLYF. CDR3 sequence (DNA): TGTGCCAGCAGCCAAGATGGACGGGCAGGGTTGTACTTC. The V and J genes are TRBV4-2 and TRBJ2-7, with a weak D call TRBD1 (5 bases). The CDR3 sequence is 13 residues long. V gave up 0 bases and J gave up 12 bases, with 15 bases separating them. The germline gives CDR1 LGHNA, CDR2 YNFKEQ.